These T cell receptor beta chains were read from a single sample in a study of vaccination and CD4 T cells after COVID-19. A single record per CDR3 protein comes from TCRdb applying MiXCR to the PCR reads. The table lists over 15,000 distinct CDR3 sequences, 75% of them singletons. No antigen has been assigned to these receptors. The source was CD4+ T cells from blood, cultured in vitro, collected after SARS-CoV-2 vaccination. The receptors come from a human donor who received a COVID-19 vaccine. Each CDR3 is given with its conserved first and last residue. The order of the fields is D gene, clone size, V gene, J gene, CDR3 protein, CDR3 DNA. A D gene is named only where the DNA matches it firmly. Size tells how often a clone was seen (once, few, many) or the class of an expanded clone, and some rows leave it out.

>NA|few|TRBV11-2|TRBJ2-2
CASSSRTTNTGELFF
TGTGCCAGCAGCTCTCGGACTACAAACACCGGGGAGCTGTTTTTT
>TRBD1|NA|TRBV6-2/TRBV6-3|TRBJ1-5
CASSFPGQGQPQHF
TGTGCCAGCAGTTTCCCGGGACAGGGCCAGCCCCAGCATTTT
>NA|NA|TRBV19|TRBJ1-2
CASSIVATYGYTF
TGTGCCAGTAGTATCGTCGCAACCTATGGCTACACCTTC
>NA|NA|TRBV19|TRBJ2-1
CASSMVNNEQFF
TGTGCCAGTAGTATGGTCAACAATGAGCAGTTCTTC
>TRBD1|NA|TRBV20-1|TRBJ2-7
CSASRGPYEQYF
TGCAGTGCTTCCAGGGGGCCCTACGAGCAGTACTTC
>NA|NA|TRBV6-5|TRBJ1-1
CASRGRGTLLTNTEAFF
TGTGCCAGCAGGGGAAGGGGCACACTGCTGACGAACACTGAAGCTTTCTTT
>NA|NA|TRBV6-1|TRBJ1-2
CASSVGRTFYGYTF
TGTGCCAGCAGTGTGGGCAGGACCTTCTATGGCTACACCTTC
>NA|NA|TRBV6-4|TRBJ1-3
CALGGSGNTIYF
TGTGCCCTGGGGGGCTCTGGAAACACCATATATTTT
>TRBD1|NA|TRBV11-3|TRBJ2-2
CASSQRQGATGELFF
TGTGCCAGCAGCCAACGACAGGGGGCCACCGGGGAGCTGTTTTTT
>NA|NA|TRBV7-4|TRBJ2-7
CASSLIWRSSYEQYF
TGTGCCAGCAGCTTAATCTGGCGGAGCTCCTACGAGCAGTACTTC
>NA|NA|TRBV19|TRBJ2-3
CARRGQGPVSTDTQYF
TGTGCCAGACGTGGCCAGGGACCCGTTAGCACAGATACGCAGTATTTT
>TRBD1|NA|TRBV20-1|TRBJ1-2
CSARDMVRTGGGYTF
TGCAGTGCTAGAGATATGGTCAGGACAGGGGGTGGCTACACCTTC
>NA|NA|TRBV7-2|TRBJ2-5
CASSRVGGGTQYF
TGTGCCAGCAGCCGTGTCGGAGGAGGGACCCAGTACTTC
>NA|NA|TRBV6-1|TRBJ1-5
CASTPGPGQPQHF
TGTGCCAGCACCCCGGGGCCCGGGCAGCCCCAGCATTTT
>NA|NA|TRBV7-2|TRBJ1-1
CASSLGLSRPEAFF
TGTGCCAGCAGCTTAGGTTTGTCGCGGCCTGAAGCTTTCTTT
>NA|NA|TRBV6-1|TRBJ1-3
CASSEMGNTIYF
TGTGCCAGCAGTGAAATGGGAAACACCATATATTTT
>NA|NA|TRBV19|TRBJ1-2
CASSILGAAKGYTF
TGTGCCAGTAGTATTTTGGGGGCGGCAAAGGGCTACACCTTC
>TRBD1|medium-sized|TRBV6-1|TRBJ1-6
CASSRQGAFPSSSYNSPLHF
TGTGCCAGCAGTAGACAGGGGGCTTTTCCCTCGAGCTCCTATAATTCACCCCTCCACTTT
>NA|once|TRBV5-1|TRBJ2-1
CASSFLAGGASEQFF
TGCGCCAGCAGCTTCTTAGCAGGGGGGGCTTCTGAGCAGTTCTTC
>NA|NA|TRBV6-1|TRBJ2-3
CASRHTSRSTDTQYF
TGTGCCAGCAGGCACACTAGCAGAAGCACAGATACGCAGTATTTT
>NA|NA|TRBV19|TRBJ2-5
CASSTEQGTETQYF
TGTGCCAGTAGTACGGAACAGGGTACGGAGACCCAGTACTTC
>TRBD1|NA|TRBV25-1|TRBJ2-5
CASSEVTGGAETQYF
TGTGCCAGCAGTGAAGTCACAGGGGGTGCGGAGACCCAGTACTTC
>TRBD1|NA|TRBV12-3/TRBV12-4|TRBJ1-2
CASSRNRGEANYGYTF
TGTGCCAGCAGCCGTAACAGGGGTGAAGCTAACTATGGCTACACCTTC
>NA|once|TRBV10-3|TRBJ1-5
CAISGVKDQPQHF
TGTGCCATCAGCGGCGTTAAAGACCAGCCCCAGCATTTT
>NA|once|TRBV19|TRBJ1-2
CASSITGTTYGYTF
TGTGCCAGTAGTATTACAGGGACAACTTATGGCTACACCTTC
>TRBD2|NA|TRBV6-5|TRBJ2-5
CASSYSGIAGSETQYF
TGTGCCAGCAGTTACTCCGGAATAGCGGGGAGTGAGACCCAGTACTTC
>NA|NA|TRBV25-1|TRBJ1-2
CASSGTVNYGYTF
TGTGCCAGCAGTGGGACAGTTAACTATGGCTACACCTTC
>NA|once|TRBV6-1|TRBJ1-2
CASSHGYGGYTF
TGTGCCAGCAGCCATGGTTATGGGGGCTACACCTTC
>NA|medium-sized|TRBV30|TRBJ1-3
CAWSGPGSGNTIYF
TGTGCCTGGAGTGGTCCAGGGTCTGGAAACACCATATATTTT
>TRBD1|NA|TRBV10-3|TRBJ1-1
CAISEFSTGDTEAFF
TGTGCCATCAGTGAGTTTAGCACAGGGGACACTGAAGCTTTCTTT
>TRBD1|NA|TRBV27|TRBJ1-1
CASSNLTGVATEAFF
TGTGCCAGCAGTAACCTGACAGGGGTGGCCACTGAAGCTTTCTTT
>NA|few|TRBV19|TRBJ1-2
CASLGSWGYGYTF
TGTGCCAGCTTGGGATCTTGGGGGTATGGCTACACCTTC
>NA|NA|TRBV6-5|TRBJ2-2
CASSYLGLTGELFF
TGTGCCAGCAGTTACCTGGGCTTGACCGGGGAGCTGTTTTTT
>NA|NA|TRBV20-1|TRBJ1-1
CSARGGGLITEAFF
TGCAGTGCTAGAGGTGGGGGGTTGATCACTGAAGCTTTCTTT
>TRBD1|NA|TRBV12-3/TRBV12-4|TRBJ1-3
CAILQGNGNTIYF
TGTGCCATCCTACAGGGGAATGGAAACACCATATATTTT
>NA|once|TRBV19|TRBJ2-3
CASREVRTDTQYF
TGTGCCAGTAGAGAAGTTAGGACAGATACGCAGTATTTT
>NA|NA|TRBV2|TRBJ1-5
CASSDGYSNQPQHF
TGTGCCAGCAGTGATGGGTATAGCAATCAGCCCCAGCATTTT
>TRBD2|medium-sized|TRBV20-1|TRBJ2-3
CSAATVSGGARDTQYF
TGCAGTGCCGCCACCGTCAGCGGGGGGGCCAGAGATACGCAGTATTTT
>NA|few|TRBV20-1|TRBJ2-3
CSARGIDTQYF
TGCAGTGCTAGGGGGATAGATACGCAGTATTTT
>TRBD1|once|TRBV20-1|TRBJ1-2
CSARDFSKGQGGYGYTF
TGCAGTGCTAGAGATTTTTCTAAAGGGCAGGGGGGCTATGGCTACACCTTC
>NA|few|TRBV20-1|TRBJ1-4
CSARDLRATNEKLFF
TGCAGTGCTAGAGATCTGAGGGCAACTAATGAAAAACTGTTTTTT
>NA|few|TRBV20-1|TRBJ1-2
CSASLEPEGDYGYTF
TGCAGTGCTAGTTTAGAGCCGGAGGGGGACTATGGCTACACCTTC
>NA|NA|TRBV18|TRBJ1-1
CASSPGQITEAFF
TGTGCCAGCTCACCAGGGCAGATAACTGAAGCTTTCTTT
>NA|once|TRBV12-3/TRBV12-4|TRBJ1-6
CASSRARTPTYNSPLHF
TGTGCCAGCAGTAGAGCTCGGACACCAACTTATAATTCACCCCTCCACTTT
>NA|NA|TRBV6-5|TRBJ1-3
CASSSQRGNTIYF
TGTGCCAGCAGTTCCCAAAGGGGAAACACCATATATTTT